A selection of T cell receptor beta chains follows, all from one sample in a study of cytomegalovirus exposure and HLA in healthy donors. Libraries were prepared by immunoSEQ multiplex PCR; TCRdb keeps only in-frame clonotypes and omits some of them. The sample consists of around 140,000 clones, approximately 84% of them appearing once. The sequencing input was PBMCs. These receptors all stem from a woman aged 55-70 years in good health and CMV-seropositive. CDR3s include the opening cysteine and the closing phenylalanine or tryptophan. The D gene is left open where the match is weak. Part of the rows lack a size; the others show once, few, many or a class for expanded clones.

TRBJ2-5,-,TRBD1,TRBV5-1,CASSFGTGLRQETQYF,TGCGCCAGCAGCTTTGGGACAGGGCTCAGGCAAGAGACCCAGTACTTC
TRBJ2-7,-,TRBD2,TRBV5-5,CASSLGLAGFYEQYF,TGTGCCAGCAGCTTGGGACTAGCGGGATTCTACGAGCAGTACTTC
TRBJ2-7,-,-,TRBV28,CASSGKYEQYF,TGTGCCAGCAGCGGGAAGTACGAGCAGTACTTC
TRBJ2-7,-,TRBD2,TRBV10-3,CASMPGTSRYEQYF,TGTGCCTCAATGCCCGGGACTAGCCGCTACGAGCAGTACTTC
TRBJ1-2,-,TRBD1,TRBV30,CAWSGAWTGVTSSNYGYTF,TGTGCCTGGAGTGGGGCATGGACAGGGGTAACCTCGTCAAACTATGGCTACACCTTC
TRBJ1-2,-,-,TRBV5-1,CASSLSTGNYGYTF,TGCGCCAGCAGCTTGAGTACAGGGAACTATGGCTACACCTTC
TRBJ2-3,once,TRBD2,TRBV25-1,CASRSDPAGVTDTQYF,TGTGCCAGCCGGTCGGACCCAGCGGGGGTCACAGATACGCAGTATTTT
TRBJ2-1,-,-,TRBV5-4,CASSRRDSRYNEQFF,TGTGCCAGCAGCCGCCGGGACTCCCGATACAATGAGCAGTTCTTC
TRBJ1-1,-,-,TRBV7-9,CASSRLGDFEAFF,TGTGCCAGCAGCCGCCTAGGGGACTTTGAAGCTTTCTTT
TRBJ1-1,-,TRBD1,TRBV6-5,CASSDRGPNTEAFF,TGTGCCAGCAGTGACAGGGGGCCGAACACTGAAGCTTTCTTT
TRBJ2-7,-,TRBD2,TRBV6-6,CASSYHGGSPYEQYF,TGTGCCAGCAGTTACCACGGCGGGAGCCCCTACGAGCAGTACTTC
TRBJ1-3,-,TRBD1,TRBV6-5,CASSLQGAYGNTIYF,TGTGCCAGCAGCCTACAGGGGGCTTATGGAAACACCATATATTTT
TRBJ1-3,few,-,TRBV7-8,CASSLYRVSGNTIYF,TGTGCCAGCAGCTTATACAGGGTATCTGGAAACACCATATATTTT
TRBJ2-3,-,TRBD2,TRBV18,CASSLVVAGNTDTQYF,TGTGCCAGCTCACTTGTTGTAGCGGGAAACACAGATACGCAGTATTTT
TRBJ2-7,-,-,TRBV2,CASSEVWDLTYEQYF,TGTGCCAGCAGTGAAGTATGGGACTTAACCTACGAGCAGTACTTC
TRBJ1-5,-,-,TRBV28,CASSSVIGGSNQPQHF,TGTGCCAGCAGTTCTGTGATCGGAGGAAGCAATCAGCCCCAGCATTTT
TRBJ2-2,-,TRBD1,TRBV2,CASSEGTRTGLTGELFF,TGTGCCAGCAGTGAAGGAACGCGGACAGGGCTTACCGGGGAGCTGTTTTTT
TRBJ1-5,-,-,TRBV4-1,CASSQGHRPSIVDQPQHF,TGCGCCAGCAGCCAAGGACACAGGCCCAGTATCGTCGATCAGCCCCAGCATTTT
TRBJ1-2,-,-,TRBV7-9,CASSPGPTAPDYGYTF,TGTGCCAGCAGCCCGGGTCCGACGGCCCCCGACTATGGCTACACCTTC
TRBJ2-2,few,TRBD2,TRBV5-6,CASSLELAGVNTGELFF,TGTGCCAGCAGCTTGGAACTAGCGGGAGTCAACACCGGGGAGCTGTTTTTT
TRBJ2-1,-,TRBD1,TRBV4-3,CASSPGTDSNEQFF,TGCGCCAGCAGCCCCGGGACAGACTCCAATGAGCAGTTCTTC
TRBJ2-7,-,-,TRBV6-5,CASSYSSGSQYEQYF,TGTGCCAGCAGTTACTCGTCCGGGAGTCAATACGAGCAGTACTTC
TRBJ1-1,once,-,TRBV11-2,CASSLDTMNTEAFF,TGTGCCAGCAGCTTAGACACTATGAACACTGAAGCTTTCTTT
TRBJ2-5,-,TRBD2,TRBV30,CAWSQGLAGIETQYF,TGTGCCTGGAGCCAAGGACTAGCGGGAATAGAGACCCAGTACTTC
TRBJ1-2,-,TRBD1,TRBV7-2,CASSRDRANYGYTF,TGTGCCAGCAGCCGGGACAGGGCAAACTATGGCTACACCTTC
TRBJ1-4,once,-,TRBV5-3,CARNAGGVVGEKLFF,TGTGCCAGAAACGCCGGGGGAGTGGTTGGCGAAAAACTGTTTTTT
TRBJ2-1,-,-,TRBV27,CASSLNPGEYNEQFF,TGTGCCAGCAGTTTAAACCCGGGGGAATACAATGAGCAGTTCTTC
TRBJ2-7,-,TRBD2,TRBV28,CASSEGTGTSDSYEQYF,TGTGCCAGCAGCGAAGGAACCGGGACTAGCGACTCCTACGAGCAGTACTTC
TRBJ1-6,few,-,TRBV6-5,CASSPEIYSPLHF,TGTGCCAGCAGCCCAGAAATTTATTCACCCCTCCACTTT
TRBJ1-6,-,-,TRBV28,CASTPGGGRGSPLHF,TGTGCCAGCACCCCCGGGGGGGGAAGGGGTTCACCCCTCCACTTT
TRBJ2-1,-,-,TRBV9,CASSAGLKGNEQFF,TGTGCCAGCAGCGCCGGGCTGAAGGGGAATGAGCAGTTCTTC
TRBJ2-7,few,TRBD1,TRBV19,CASRQEQGKSYEQYF,TGTGCCAGTAGACAAGAACAGGGGAAGTCCTACGAGCAGTACTTC
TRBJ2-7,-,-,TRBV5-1,CASSLGGQSYEQYF,TGCGCCAGCAGCTTGGGAGGGCAGTCCTACGAGCAGTACTTC
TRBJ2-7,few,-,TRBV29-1,CSVGGQATYEQYF,TGCAGCGTCGGTGGGCAGGCGACCTACGAGCAGTACTTC
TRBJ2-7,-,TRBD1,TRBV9,CASSAGDRGLYEQYF,TGTGCCAGCAGCGCGGGAGACAGGGGGCTATACGAGCAGTACTTC
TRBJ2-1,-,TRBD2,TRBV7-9,CASSGLAGGFNNEQFF,TGTGCCAGCAGCGGACTAGCGGGAGGATTTAACAATGAGCAGTTCTTC
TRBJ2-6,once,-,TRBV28,CASDNSGANVLTF,TGTGCCAGTGACAACTCTGGGGCCAACGTCCTGACTTTC
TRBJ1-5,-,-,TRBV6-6,CASRIRDWGNQPQHF,TGTGCCAGCAGAATCCGGGACTGGGGCAATCAGCCCCAGCATTTT
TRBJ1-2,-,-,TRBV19,CASSINGNYGYTF,TGTGCCAGTAGTATTAACGGGAACTATGGCTACACCTTC
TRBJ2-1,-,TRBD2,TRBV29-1,CSAGDYIYNEQFF,TGCAGCGCCGGGGACTACATTTACAATGAGCAGTTCTTC
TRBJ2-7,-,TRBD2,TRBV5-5,CASSLAGSGIYEQYF,TGTGCCAGCAGCTTGGCCGGTAGCGGGATCTACGAGCAGTACTTC
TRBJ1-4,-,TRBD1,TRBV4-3,CASSQDLGQGREKLFF,TGCGCCAGCAGCCAAGATCTTGGACAGGGCCGCGAAAAACTGTTTTTT
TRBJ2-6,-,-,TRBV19,CASSIHDTSGANVLTF,TGTGCCAGTAGTATTCACGACACCTCTGGGGCCAACGTCCTGACTTTC
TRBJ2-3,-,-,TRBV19,CASSMQEPQADTQYF,TGTGCCAGTAGTATGCAAGAACCCCAAGCGGATACGCAGTATTTT
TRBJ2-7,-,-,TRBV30,CAWSVEGGWYEQYF,TGTGCCTGGAGTGTTGAGGGAGGATGGTACGAGCAGTACTTC
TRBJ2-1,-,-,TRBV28,CASSLPGNWDNEQFF,TGTGCCAGCAGTTTACCGGGAAACTGGGACAATGAGCAGTTCTTC